The 20 T cell receptor beta chains presented below share a single source sample, sequenced in a study of T cells in Graves' hyperthyroidism and ophthalmopathy. TCR beta CDR3 regions were amplified from RNA transcripts. First-round RT-PCR targeting the TCR CDR3 was performed with the HTBI primer set. In TCRdb, the multiplex PCR reads were re-called with MiXCR into one record per CDR3 protein. The sample gives 600,000 or so distinct CDR3 sequences, about a sixth of which show up once; approximately 3.9% is in the top ten. The sequenced sample consisted of blood. All receptors come from a woman aged 25 to 39 with Graves' hyperthyroidism.

The chain recombines TRBV6-9 with TRBJ1-4; D unresolved. This CDR3 comprises 14 residues. Germline CDR1 is MNHGY and CDR2 is SVAAGI. V lost 3 bases, J lost 6 bases, and 11 bases lay in between. In nucleotides, the CDR3 is TGTGCCAGCAGTTACACACACAATTATGAAAAACTGTTTTTT. Translating gives CASSYTHNYEKLFF.

This clonotype occurred once. The gene calls are TRBV9 and TRBJ1-4; perhaps TRBD1 as D (5 bases). The germline gives CDR1 SGDLS, CDR2 YYNGEE. CDR3 length: 15 residues. Deletions cut 0 bases from V and 6 bases from J, with 12 bases between. The CDR3 loop reads CASSVEGRGDEKLFF. As DNA, the CDR3 is TGTGCCAGCAGCGTAGAGGGGAGGGGTGATGAAAAACTGTTTTTT. Supplemented by reference TRBV9 and TRBJ1-4, the full variable domain reads DSGVTQTPKHLITATGQRVTLRCSPRSGDLSVYWYQQSLDQGLQFLIQYYNGEERAKGNILERFSAQQFPDLHSELNLSSLELGDSALYFCASSVEGRGDEKLFFGSGTQLSVL.

This clonotype has just a few counts. The chain links TRBV6-2 or TRBV6-3 to TRBJ1-2, with D maybe TRBD1 (5 bases). The V end lost 8 bases, the J end lost 4 bases, and 17 bases lay between the germline ends. The germline gives CDR1 MNHEY, CDR2 SVGEGT. This CDR3 spans 14 amino acids. CDR3 protein: CASHPTGTSYGYTF. CDR3 DNA sequence: TGTGCCAGCCACCCGACCGGGACCTCCTATGGCTACACCTTC.

The rearrangement uses TRBV12-3 or TRBV12-4 and TRBJ1-2, with 8 bases matching TRBD1. The CDR3 runs to 14 residues. Unmatched junction bases numbered 9, after V lost 6 bases and J lost 6 bases. In nucleotides, the CDR3 is TGTGCCAGCAGCCAGACAGGGGTTGGGGATGGCTACACCTTC. Its protein product is CASSQTGVGDGYTF.

This clonotype was detected only a few times. This sequence joins TRBV5-1 and TRBJ2-3, with D tentatively TRBD1 or TRBD2 (5 bases each). Trimming took off 4 bases at V and 3 bases at J, with 15 bases between the two ends. In germline, CDR1 is SGHRS, CDR2 YFSETQ. The CDR3 sequence is 15 residues long. For the CDR3, the DNA is TGCGCCAGCAGCCCCTGGACAAGGAGGACAGATACGCAGTATTTT. It specifies CASSPWTRRTDTQYF.

A note on this clonotype: A read error may be the cause here, since a much bigger clone is one base away. The chain uses TRBV6-5 and TRBJ2-7; D is ambiguous. The J call may be in error: the DNA end matches TRBJ2-1 better. The germline gives CDR1 MNHEY, CDR2 SVGAGI. This CDR3 is 15 amino acids long. CDR3 protein: CASSYSRPGPYEQFF. The CDR3 DNA is TGTGCCAGCAGTTACTCCCGTCCGGGTCCCTACGAGCAGTTCTTC.

This clonotype came up a few times. The chain uses TRBV6-2 or TRBV6-3 and TRBJ2-4; the match to TRBD1 covers 12 bases. This CDR3 has 15 amino acids. The J segment lost 9 bases and the V segment lost 4 bases, leaving 7 bases of the junction unmatched. CDR1 and CDR2 (germline): MNHEY, SVGEGT. The CDR3 coding sequence is TGTGCCAGCAGTTTACCGGGACAGGGGGCTGGCATTCAGTACTTC. Amino acids: CASSLPGQGAGIQYF.

The rearrangement uses TRBV2 and TRBJ2-7; 8 bases match TRBD2. Trimming at V came to 11 bases and at J to 1 base, leaving 13 bases not matched to a gene. Germline-derived CDR1 and CDR2 are SNHLY and FYNNEI. The CDR3 extends over 15 amino acids. CDR3 nucleotide sequence: TGTGCCGGGGGGGGAGCGGGAGCTTTATCCTACGAGCAGTACTTC. This sequence encodes CAGGGAGALSYEQYF. Together with reference TRBV2 and TRBJ2-7, the CDR3 gives the full variable domain: EPEVTQTPSHQVTQMGQEVILRCVPISNHLYFYWYRQILGQKVEFLVSFYNNEISEKSEIFDDQFSVERPDGSNFTLKIRSTKLEDSAMYFCAGGGAGALSYEQYFGPGTRLTVT.

This clonotype has more than one count but fewer than ten. The rearrangement uses TRBV19 and TRBJ2-7; 12 nucleotides agree with TRBD1. Germline V CDR1 and CDR2: LNHDA, SQIVND (reference sequence). The J segment lost 5 bases and the V segment lost 4 bases, leaving 15 bases of the junction unmatched. There are 18 residues in the CDR3. The CDR3 DNA follows: TGTGCCAGTAGTACAGACCCCCTTTTGGGACAGGGGGCGGACGAGCAGTACTTC. This gives the protein CASSTDPLLGQGADEQYF.

This clonotype was seen ten or more times. The chain has TRBV7-2 and TRBJ2-2; the D gene is possibly TRBD2 (6 bases). The CDR3 extends over 15 amino acids. Germline CDR1 SGHTA, CDR2 FQGNSA. Trimming pared 4 bases from V and 7 bases from J, leaving 16 bases between. Here the CDR3 DNA reads TGTGCCAGCAGCTCGTCCCCGGGGGAGAGCGGGGAGCTGTTTTTT. It codes for CASSSSPGESGELFF.

This clonotype was found many times. The chain couples TRBV12-5 to TRBJ1-1, with 11 bases that match TRBD1. J gave up 7 bases and V 7 bases, and 5 bases lay outside the gene matches. This CDR3 spans 13 amino acids. Germline lookup yields CDR1 LGHNT and CDR2 FRNRAP. The CDR3 is CASVGQGAGEAFF. The CDR3 DNA follows: TGTGCTAGTGTTGGACAGGGGGCAGGTGAAGCTTTCTTT.

To note about this clonotype: Being one base from a much bigger clone, this may be a read error. V gene TRBV10-3 combines with J gene TRBJ2-2; possibly TRBD1 for D (5 bases). With 3 bases removed from V and 4 bases from J, the gap between germline ends came to 15 bases. The CDR3 runs 16 residues. Germline assignment: CDR1 ENHRY and CDR2 SYGVKD. The CDR3 nucleotides are TGTGCCATCAGTGACGCGTGGAAGGGGATCACCGGGGAGCTGTTTTTT. Translation: CAISDAWKGITGELFF.

This clonotype was found many times. The DNA is left out, because the CDR3 cannot be placed on it with certainty; the CDR3 is given as TCRdb lists it. J is TRBJ2-1 and V is TRBV27; the D call of TRBD2 is as the table states it, not checked on the DNA. With termini counted, the CDR3 has 15 amino acids. Germline V gene data show CDR1 as MNHEY and CDR2 as SMNVEV (reference sequence). CDR3 sequence reads: CASSFLAGPYNEQFF.

This clonotype was seen repeatedly, ten times or more. The rearrangement links TRBV30 to TRBJ2-7, with a tentative D call TRBD2 (6 bases). The length of the CDR3 is 14 residues. Germline-derived CDR1 and CDR2 are GTSNPN and SVGIG (reference sequence). Trimming cost V 4 bases and J 7 bases, with 20 bases left between them. CDR3 loop: CAWMRAAGMREQYF. The DNA of the CDR3 is TGTGCCTGGATGCGAGCGGCGGGAATGAGGGAGCAGTACTTC. The variable domain in full, with the rest retrieved from reference TRBV30 and TRBJ2-7, is SQTIHQWPATLVQPVGSPLSLECTVEGTSNPNLYWYRQAAGRGLQLLFYSVGIGQISSEVPQNLSASRPQDRQFILSSKKLLLSDSGFYLCAWMRAAGMREQYFGPGTRLTVT.

This clonotype was seen at least ten times. The chain links TRBV12-3 or TRBV12-4 to TRBJ1-5, with unresolved D. This CDR3 has 15 residues. The V gene lost 8 bases and the J gene lost 4 bases, with 18 bases spanning the gap. CDR3 coding DNA: TGTGCCAGCTCCGCCCTCGGGCGGTCAAATCAGCCCCAGCATTTT. Protein: CASSALGRSNQPQHF.

This clonotype was counted ten times or more. The gene calls are TRBV27 and TRBJ1-1; 9 positions match TRBD1. CDR1 is MNHEY, CDR2 SMNVEV, per germline (reference sequence). Trimming took 4 bases from V and 3 from J; bases not matched to a gene: 12. The CDR3 is 17 amino acids. The CDR3 coding sequence is TGTGCCAGCAGTTCCCCCGGTGTGGGACAGGGATACACTGAAGCTTTCTTT. Protein product: CASSSPGVGQGYTEAFF.

The chain recombines TRBV5-4 with TRBJ2-1; 10 bases match TRBD2. V shed 3 bases and J 13 bases; nucleotides not matched to a gene: 7. Germline-derived CDR1 and CDR2 are SGHNT and YYREEE (reference sequence). The CDR3 is 13 residues long. CDR3 in amino acids: CASSSPSGSGQFF. CDR3 DNA sequence: TGTGCCAGCAGCTCTCCTAGCGGGAGCGGTCAGTTCTTC.

This clonotype has a count of ten or more. The V gene is TRBV6-2 or TRBV6-3, the J gene TRBJ2-1; a possible D gene is TRBD2 (5 bases). The length of the CDR3 is 15 residues. V was cut by 0 bases and J by 6 bases, with 12 bases left in between. Germline-derived CDR1 and CDR2 are MNHEY and SVGEGT. CDR3 bases: TGTGCCAGCAGTTACTCGCCGGACTCGATCAATGAGCAGTTCTTC. Residues: CASSYSPDSINEQFF.

This clonotype was picked up a small number of times. One end of the junction fails to match germline, which may point to a read error. J is TRBJ1-1 and V is TRBV30, with D uncertain. This CDR3 spans 12 amino acids. In germline, CDR1 is GTSNPN, CDR2 SVGIG (reference sequence). As DNA, the CDR3 is TGTGCCTGGAGCCCCCGAAACAGTGAAGCTTTCTTT. Its protein product is CAWSPRNSEAFF.

J is TRBJ1-6 and V is TRBV5-1, with D maybe TRBD1 (6 bases). This CDR3 is built from 14 residues. Germline lookup yields CDR1 SGHRS and CDR2 YFSETQ. V was cut by 0 bases and J by 8 bases, with 9 bases left in between. The CDR3 bases are TGCGCCAGCAGCTTGGGCAGGGGTGATTCACCCCTCCACTTT. Its protein product is CASSLGRGDSPLHF.